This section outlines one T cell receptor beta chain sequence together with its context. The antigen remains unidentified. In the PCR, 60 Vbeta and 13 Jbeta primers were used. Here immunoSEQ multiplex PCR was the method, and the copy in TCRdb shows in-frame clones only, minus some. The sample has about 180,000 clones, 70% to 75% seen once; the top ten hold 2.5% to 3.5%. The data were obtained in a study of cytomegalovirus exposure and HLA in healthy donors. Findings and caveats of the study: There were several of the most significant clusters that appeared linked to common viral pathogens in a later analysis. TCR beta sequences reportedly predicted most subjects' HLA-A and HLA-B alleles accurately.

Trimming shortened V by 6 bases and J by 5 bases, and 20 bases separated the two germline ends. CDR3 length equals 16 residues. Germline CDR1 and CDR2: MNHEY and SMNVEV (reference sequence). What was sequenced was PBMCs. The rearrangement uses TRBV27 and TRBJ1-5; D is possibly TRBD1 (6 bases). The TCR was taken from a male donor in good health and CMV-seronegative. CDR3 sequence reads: CASRQSDSRGDQPQHF. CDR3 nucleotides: TGTGCCAGCAGACAATCGGACAGCCGGGGAGATCAGCCCCAGCATTTT.